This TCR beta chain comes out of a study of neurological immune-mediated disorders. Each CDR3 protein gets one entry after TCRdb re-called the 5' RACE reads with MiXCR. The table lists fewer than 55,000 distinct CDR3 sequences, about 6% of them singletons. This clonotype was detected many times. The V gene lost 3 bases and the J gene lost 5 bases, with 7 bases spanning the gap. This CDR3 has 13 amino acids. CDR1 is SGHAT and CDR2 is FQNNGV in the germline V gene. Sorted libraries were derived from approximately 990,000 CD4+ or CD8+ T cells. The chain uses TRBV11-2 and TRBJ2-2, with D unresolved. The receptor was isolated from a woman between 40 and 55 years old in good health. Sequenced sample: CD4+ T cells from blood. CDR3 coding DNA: TGTGCCAGCAGCTTTGGGTGGACCGGGGAGCTGTTTTTT. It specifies CASSFGWTGELFF.